Listed here are 18 T cell receptor beta chains from one sample, sequenced in a study of response to subunit inactivated influenza vaccine. Each CDR3 protein is one row after TCRdb ran MiXCR on the RT-PCR reads. The sample records around 650,000 distinct CDR3 sequences, 15% to 18% being singletons. Sequencing was performed on PBMCs from blood, taken about 11 days after vaccination. The receptors stem from a man in his fifties or sixties who received an inactivated influenza vaccine.

The rearrangement uses TRBV6-4 and TRBJ2-3, with D possibly TRBD2 on 5 matching bases. The CDR3 is made up of 15 amino acids. Germline CDR1 is MRHNA and CDR2 is SNTAGT. V shed 3 bases and J shed 9 bases, with 19 bases lying between them. CDR3 residues: CASSEMGAHGETQYF. The DNA for the CDR3 is TGTGCCAGCAGTGAAATGGGAGCCCACGGGGAAACGCAGTATTTT.

The table lists this clonotype with a few counts. V is TRBV30 and J is TRBJ2-4; 7 nucleotides line up with TRBD2. The CDR3 covers 11 residues. Germline V gene data show CDR1 as GTSNPN and CDR2 as SVGIG (reference sequence). Trimming took 4 bases from V and 6 from J; bases not matched to a gene: 0. The CDR3: CAWTSGNIQYF. In DNA, the CDR3 is TGTGCCTGGACTAGCGGAAACATTCAGTACTTC. Drawing the rest from reference TRBV30 and TRBJ2-4, the complete variable domain is SQTIHQWPATLVQPVGSPLSLECTVEGTSNPNLYWYRQAAGRGLQLLFYSVGIGQISSEVPQNLSASRPQDRQFILSSKKLLLSDSGFYLCAWTSGNIQYFGAGTRLSVL.

The chain couples TRBV5-1 to TRBJ2-7; D not resolved. This CDR3 has 14 amino acids. Germline V lookup: CDR1 SGHRS, CDR2 YFSETQ. The V gene lost 2 bases and the J gene lost 2 bases, with 11 bases spanning the gap. The DNA for the CDR3 is TGCGCCAGCAGCTTCGACCAGAATGCCTACGAGCAGTACTTC. It specifies CASSFDQNAYEQYF.

The chain has TRBV5-5 and TRBJ1-6; D ambiguous. Germline V gene lookup returns CDR1 SGHKS and CDR2 YYEKEE (reference sequence). Trimming removed 1 base from V and 7 bases from J, with 9 bases in between. CDR3 length: 14 amino acids. The CDR3 here is CASSLKVKNSPLHF. DNA for the CDR3: TGTGCCAGCAGCTTGAAGGTGAAGAATTCACCCCTCCACTTT. Combining the CDR3 with reference TRBV5-5 and TRBJ1-6 gives the whole variable domain DAGVTQSPTHLIKTRGQQVTLRCSPISGHKSVSWYQQVLGQGPQFIFQYYEKEERGRGNFPDRFSARQFPNYSSELNVNALLLGDSALYLCASSLKVKNSPLHFGNGTRLTVT.

This clonotype appeared a few times. The genes are TRBV4-3 and TRBJ2-1, with 8 positions matching TRBD2. The CDR3 is 13 amino acids. Germline trimming cut 0 bases from V and 14 bases from J; bases unmatched to any gene: 6. Looked up from germline, CDR1 is LGHNA and CDR2 is YSLEER. The CDR3 nucleotides are TGCGCCAGCAGCCAAGAATTTTCGGGGGGGGAGTTCTTC. It codes for CASSQEFSGGEFF.

This clonotype was detected only a few times. The V call is TRBV9, the J call TRBJ2-1; maybe TRBD2 (5 bases). Germline CDR1 reads SGDLS; CDR2 reads YYNGEE. Trimming removed 3 bases from V and 4 bases from J, with 17 bases in between. This CDR3 comprises 16 residues. The DNA of the CDR3 is TGTGCCAGCAGCGCGCCGGGATTGATTGGTTACAATGAGCAGTTCTTC. Amino acids: CASSAPGLIGYNEQFF.

The chain uses TRBV28 and TRBJ2-1; possible D gene TRBD2, 6 bases. The V and J ends lost 6 bases and 0 bases respectively, with 18 bases between them. In germline, CDR1 is MDHEN, CDR2 SYDVKM. This CDR3 has 17 amino acids. DNA for the CDR3: TGTGCCAGCAGGGGGACCCTAGCGACTAGCTCCTACAATGAGCAGTTCTTC. Residues: CASRGTLATSSYNEQFF.

DNA of the CDR3: TGCGCCAGCAGCCAAGCGGATAGCTCCTATAATTCACCCCTCCACTTT. Translated, it gives CASSQADSSYNSPLHF. J is TRBJ1-6 and V is TRBV4-3; D uncertain. Germline loops: CDR1 LGHNA, CDR2 YSLEER. V shed 1 base and J shed 0 bases, with 7 bases lying between them. The CDR3 has 16 residues.

This sequence joins TRBV12-3 or TRBV12-4 and TRBJ1-2, with 7 bases fitting TRBD1. This CDR3 region has 13 residues. V gave up 5 bases and J gave up 4 bases; unmatched junction bases: 4. CDR3 nucleotides: TGTGCCAGCAGTCAGGGGGTTTCCTATGGCTACACCTTC. It yields the protein CASSQGVSYGYTF.

The sample holds a few counts of this clonotype. This chain uses TRBV28 with TRBJ2-7, with D unresolved. This CDR3 comprises 13 residues. Germline CDR1 is MDHEN and CDR2 is SYDVKM. V shed 5 bases and J shed 11 bases, with 19 bases lying between them. CDR3 loop: CASSTTWAGRKYF. The CDR3 DNA sequence: TGTGCCAGCAGTACCACCTGGGCAGGAAGGAAGTACTTC.

This clonotype was seen a few times. The chain is built from TRBV6-4 and TRBJ2-1; D perhaps matches TRBD1 (5 bases). CDR3 length equals 15 residues. Germline V lookup: CDR1 MRHNA, CDR2 SNTAGT. Trimming shortened V by 0 bases and J by 6 bases, and 12 bases separated the two germline ends. The CDR3 reads CASSDSFSGFNEQFF. CDR3 bases: TGTGCCAGCAGTGACTCGTTCTCAGGGTTCAATGAGCAGTTCTTC.

The table lists this clonotype with a few counts. This chain connects TRBV2 to TRBJ2-5; TRBD2 matches 14 bases. V trimming: 0 bases; J trimming: 9 bases; junction bases outside the gene matches: 3. Germline assignment: CDR1 SNHLY and CDR2 FYNNEI. This CDR3 spans 15 amino acids. Here the CDR3 DNA reads TGTGCCAGCAGTGAAGCGGGACTAGCGGGAGCGGCCCAGTACTTC. It codes for CASSEAGLAGAAQYF. Using reference TRBV2 and TRBJ2-5 for the parts outside the CDR3, the full variable domain is EPEVTQTPSHQVTQMGQEVILRCVPISNHLYFYWYRQILGQKVEFLVSFYNNEISEKSEIFDDQFSVERPDGSNFTLKIRSTKLEDSAMYFCASSEAGLAGAAQYFGPGTRLLVL.

The CDR3 region has the DNA TGCAGCGTTATTGGGACAGGAGTATACGAGCAGTACTTC. It codes for CSVIGTGVYEQYF. V and J are TRBV29-1 and TRBJ2-7; 8 bases are shared with TRBD1. Germline assignment: CDR1 SQVTM and CDR2 ANQGSEA. V gave up 5 bases and J gave up 4 bases; unmatched junction bases: 7. The CDR3 sequence is 13 residues long.

The chain couples TRBV7-9 to TRBJ2-3; D is undetermined. The CDR3 runs to 14 residues. CDR1 is SEHNR and CDR2 is FQNEAQ in the germline V gene (reference sequence). V dropped 5 bases and J dropped 1 base, with 10 bases sitting between them. CDR3 sequence: CASSQSIRTDTQYF. CDR3 bases: TGTGCCAGCAGCCAATCGATACGCACAGATACGCAGTATTTT.

Only a few counts were recorded for this clonotype. This chain joins TRBV6-2 or TRBV6-3 and TRBJ2-6; D is unresolved. V lost 3 bases to trimming and J lost 4 bases, with 19 bases between them. The CDR3 covers 18 residues. CDR1 and CDR2 (germline): MNHEY, SVGEGT. This chain's CDR3 is CASSYPYWSRPGANVLTF. In nucleotides, the CDR3 is TGTGCCAGCAGTTATCCCTATTGGAGTAGGCCCGGGGCCAACGTCCTGACTTTC.

In its sample, this clonotype was seen a few times. For the CDR3, the DNA is TGTGCCAGCAGTGAGCGTGTGACCCTGAGTAGCAATCAGCCCCAGCATTTT. This sequence encodes CASSERVTLSSNQPQHF. The genes are TRBV6-2 or TRBV6-3 and TRBJ1-5; no clear D. Germline values: CDR1 MNHEY, CDR2 SVGEGT. The CDR3 length is 17 residues. V was trimmed by 5 bases and J by 0 bases, leaving 17 bases between them.

The J gene is TRBJ2-3, the V gene TRBV18; D gene ambiguous. V was cut by 3 bases and J by 3 bases, with 13 bases left in between. CDR3 length: 15 amino acids. Germline V CDR1 and CDR2: KGHSH, LQKENI. The CDR3 nucleotides read TGTGCCAGCTCACCTACCGGGTCCAGAACAGATACGCAGTATTTT. This translates into CASSPTGSRTDTQYF.

The J gene is TRBJ2-1, the V gene TRBV30; TRBD2 matches at 8 bases. Germline V gene sequence: CDR1 GTSNPN, CDR2 SVGIG (reference sequence). This CDR3 has 16 amino acids. V lost 0 bases, J lost 4 bases, and 8 bases stayed unmatched. CDR3: CAWSVLAGGAYNEQFF. CDR3 coding DNA: TGTGCCTGGAGTGTACTTGCCGGGGGGGCTTACAATGAGCAGTTCTTC.